The clone carrying this T cell receptor (beta chain) was found a few times. Profiling relied on immunoSEQ multiplex PCR, and the TCRdb table lists in-frame clones only, not all of them. The sample lists about 130,000 clones; around nine tenths were seen once. This record belongs to a study of blood T cell repertoires in COVID-19. This CDR3 is 15 amino acids long. V was pared by 4 bases and J by 4 bases, with 10 bases of the junction left unmatched. Germline CDR1 reads SGDLS; CDR2 reads YYNGEE. The receptor's source is a woman older than 75 with acute or convalescent COVID-19. The sequencing input was peripheral blood. The gene calls are TRBV9 and TRBJ2-5, with TRBD1 matching over 7 bases. CDR3 coding DNA: TGTGCCAGCAGCCCCCAAATTTCAGGGGGAGAGACCCAGTACTTC. It translates to CASSPQISGGETQYF.